This record concerns one T cell receptor (beta chain) sequence. The antigen is unknown. CDR3 size: 15 residues. Germline CDR1 MNHNS, CDR2 SASEGT. V gave up 6 bases and J gave up 4 bases; unmatched junction bases: 7. Use of 60 Vbeta and 13 Jbeta primers characterized the PCR. The table came from immunoSEQ multiplex PCR; TCRdb's copy has only in-frame clones and leaves some out. Of around 250,000 clones in the sample, around 80% were seen once. The data belong to a study of cytomegalovirus exposure and HLA in healthy donors. Study-level findings and limits: It was 160 or so TCR beta chains that were listed as cytomegalovirus-associated.

This receptor was identified in a woman aged 55-70 years in good health and CMV-seropositive. The rearrangement joins TRBV6-1 to TRBJ2-2, with TRBD1 matching 8 bases. The sequenced sample consisted of PBMCs. The CDR3 loop reads CASRTGDLTTGELFF. CDR3 nucleotides: TGTGCCAGCAGGACAGGGGACCTAACCACCGGGGAGCTGTTTTTT.